The 27 T cell receptor beta chains below come from one sample, sequenced in a study of T cells in narcolepsy (dated by TCRdb to 2016 to 2019). The method was the immunoSEQ multiplex PCR assay. TCRdb took this table from immuneACCESS and kept in-frame rearrangements with V and J called. Such tables lack part of the clones; where checked against another copy, unresolved V genes explain under half of the gap, and the rest is unexplained. The sample table shows over 30,000 clones, and under 85% are seen once. The ten largest clones add up to approximately 1.6% of the sample. The sequenced material came from CD45RA- memory CD4+ T cells from PBMCs. What the cell subset or site label conveys for this sample: memory T cells sorted ex vivo from peripheral blood. The receptor set was obtained from a human donor with narcolepsy.

This sequence joins TRBV5-6 and TRBJ1-1; possibly TRBD1 for D (5 bases). This CDR3 has 14 amino acids. V was shortened by 2 bases and J by 3 bases, with 11 bases between the two germline ends. CDR1 SGHDT and CDR2 YYEEEE come from the germline V gene. The CDR3 region is CASSLWGRDTEAFF. The CDR3 nucleotides are TGTGCCAGCAGCTTATGGGGGAGGGACACTGAAGCTTTCTTT. The whole variable domain, remainder taken from reference TRBV5-6 and TRBJ1-1, is DAGVTQSPTHLIKTRGQQVTLRCSPKSGHDTVSWYQQALGQGPQFIFQYYEEEERQRGNFPDRFSGHQFPNYSSELNVNALLLGDSALYLCASSLWGRDTEAFFGQGTRLTVV.

The V and J genes are TRBV7-2 and TRBJ1-2; a weak D match, TRBD1 (6 bases). This CDR3 region has 15 residues. V lost 4 bases and J 8 bases, leaving 20 bases between the germline ends. CDR1 is SGHTA, CDR2 FQGNSA, per germline. The CDR3 DNA is TGTGCCAGCAGCTCACAGGGTACCTCGGGGATGGGCTACACCTTC. It codes for CASSSQGTSGMGYTF.

The rearrangement uses TRBV6-1 and TRBJ2-7; no definite D call. The CDR3 is 13 residues long. CDR1 is MNHNS, CDR2 SASEGT, per germline. V was pared by 2 bases and J by 2 bases, with 7 bases between. The CDR3 nucleotides are TGTGCCAGCAGTGAAAAGCTGCCCTACGAGCAGTACTTC. It codes for CASSEKLPYEQYF.

This clone turned up a few times. The chain joins TRBV6-1 to TRBJ2-7, with TRBD2 as a possible D gene (5 bases). Germline V gene data show CDR1 as MNHNS and CDR2 as SASEGT. CDR3 length: 13 amino acids. The V end was cut by 4 bases, the J end by 4 bases, with 11 bases between. The DNA of the CDR3 is TGTGCCAGCAGTGCAACGGGAATTTACGAGCAGTACTTC. It yields the protein CASSATGIYEQYF.

The J gene is TRBJ1-6, the V gene TRBV19; TRBD1 agrees at 9 bases. Germline V gives CDR1 LNHDA, CDR2 SQIVND (reference sequence). V was clipped by 8 bases and J by 7 bases; unmatched bases: 6. The CDR3 runs 14 residues. The DNA for the CDR3 is TGTGCCAGTGGAGACAGGGGGGGAAATTCACCCCTCCACTTT. Protein sequence: CASGDRGGNSPLHF.

The V gene is TRBV7-9, the J gene TRBJ2-2; D gene ambiguous. The CDR3 sequence is 16 residues long. Trimming shortened V by 3 bases and J by 6 bases, and 17 bases separated the two germline ends. CDR1 and CDR2 (germline): SEHNR, FQNEAQ (reference sequence). This CDR3 reads CASSFRLGEPPGELFF. The CDR3 DNA follows: TGTGCCAGCAGCTTTAGGTTGGGCGAGCCCCCCGGGGAGCTGTTTTTT.

This clone was counted a single time. The J gene is TRBJ2-1, the V gene TRBV6-4; 9 bases are a match to TRBD2. After removal of 4 bases from V and 4 bases from J, the junction contained 8 bases not matched to a gene. The CDR3 covers 16 residues. Germline values: CDR1 MRHNA, CDR2 SNTAGT. CDR3 amino acids: CASSASGASPYNEQFF. The CDR3 DNA is TGTGCCAGCAGTGCTAGCGGGGCTAGCCCATACAATGAGCAGTTCTTC.

J is TRBJ2-7 and V is TRBV5-1; TRBD1 agrees at 7 bases. This CDR3 comprises 14 residues. Trimming at V came to 4 bases and at J to 2 bases, leaving 6 bases not matched to a gene. Germline V gene data show CDR1 as SGHRS and CDR2 as YFSETQ. CDR3 region: CASSEGQLPYEQYF. The CDR3, as DNA: TGCGCCAGCAGCGAGGGACAGCTCCCCTACGAGCAGTACTTC. Using reference TRBV5-1 and TRBJ2-7 for the parts outside the CDR3, the full variable domain is KAGVTQTPRYLIKTRGQQVTLSCSPISGHRSVSWYQQTPGQGLQFLFEYFSETQRNKGNFPGRFSGRQFSNSRSEMNVSTLELGDSALYLCASSEGQLPYEQYFGPGTRLTVT.

V gene TRBV7-2 combines with J gene TRBJ2-7; no clear D. The length of the CDR3 is 13 residues. Germline loops: CDR1 SGHTA, CDR2 FQGNSA. Trimming pared 1 base from V and 4 bases from J, leaving 8 bases between. CDR3: CASSLGPVYEQYF. Written as DNA, the CDR3 is TGTGCCAGCAGCTTAGGACCAGTTTACGAGCAGTACTTC.

The rearrangement uses TRBV9 and TRBJ1-6; D gene ambiguous. CDR3 length equals 13 residues. Trimming shortened V by 2 bases and J by 7 bases, and 7 bases separated the two germline ends. Germline CDR1 and CDR2: SGDLS and YYNGEE. CDR3 sequence: CASSVILNSPLHF. The CDR3 DNA reads TGTGCCAGCAGCGTCATTCTAAATTCACCCCTCCACTTT.

The CDR3 here is CASSLVVASGGQFF. CDR3 DNA: TGTGCCAGCAGCTTAGTTGTGGCTAGCGGGGGGCAGTTCTTC. The chain links TRBV11-2 to TRBJ2-1; 10 bases match TRBD2. CDR1 SGHAT and CDR2 FQNNGV come from the germline V gene. The length of the CDR3 is 14 residues. The V gene end was trimmed by 1 base and the J gene end by 12 bases; junction bases not matched to a gene: 6. The variable domain in full, with the rest retrieved from reference TRBV11-2 and TRBJ2-1, is EAGVAQSPRYKIIEKRQSVAFWCNPISGHATLYWYQQILGQGPKLLIQFQNNGVVDDSQLPKDRFSAERLKGVDSTLKIQPAKLEDSAVYLCASSLVVASGGQFFGPGTRLTVL.

The chain uses TRBV7-2 and TRBJ2-2; perhaps TRBD2 as D (5 bases). V lost 3 bases, J lost 6 bases, and 11 bases lay in between. CDR3 length equals 14 residues. Germline CDR1 reads SGHTA; CDR2 reads FQGNSA. In nucleotides, the CDR3 is TGTGCCAGCAGCTTTGAACTAGTCCCCGGGGAGCTGTTTTTT. This gives the protein CASSFELVPGELFF.

This rearrangement joins TRBV2 to TRBJ1-4, with 7 bases aligning to TRBD1. The CDR3 is 16 residues long. J lost 3 bases, V lost 6 bases, and 10 bases had no gene match. Germline CDR1 SNHLY, CDR2 FYNNEI. CDR3 coding DNA: TGTGCCAGCAGCCCTTTAGACAGGGAGGCTAATGAAAAACTGTTTTTT. Amino acids: CASSPLDREANEKLFF.

This chain joins TRBV20-1 and TRBJ1-1, with D perhaps matching TRBD1 (6 bases). The CDR3 length is 11 residues. V gave up 8 bases and J gave up 4 bases, with 11 bases separating them. CDR1 and CDR2 from the germline V gene are DFQATT and SNEGSKA (reference sequence). CDR3 sequence reads: CSTYRVTEAFF. The CDR3, as DNA: TGCAGTACGTACAGGGTCACTGAAGCTTTCTTT.

The V gene is TRBV6-5, the J gene TRBJ1-2; D gene unclear. The CDR3 length is 13 residues. CDR1 is MNHEY and CDR2 is SVGAGI in the germline V gene. Trimming pared 5 bases from V and 4 bases from J, leaving 11 bases between. The CDR3 loop reads CASSLQVGYGYTF. The DNA of the CDR3 is TGTGCCAGCAGTCTCCAGGTCGGCTATGGCTACACCTTC.

The rearrangement links TRBV6-5 to TRBJ1-1; weak D call: TRBD1 (6 bases). CDR1 and CDR2 (germline): MNHEY, SVGAGI. The V end lost 3 bases, the J end lost 0 bases, and 8 bases lay between the germline ends. The CDR3 spans 14 residues. This CDR3 reads CASSYGQMNTEAFF. For the CDR3, the DNA is TGTGCCAGCAGTTATGGACAGATGAACACTGAAGCTTTCTTT.

V usage is TRBV4-3 and J usage is TRBJ2-2, with 9 nucleotides matching TRBD2. The V segment lost 4 bases and the J segment 4 bases; nucleotides outside the gene matches: 7. Germline CDR1 and CDR2: LGHNA and YSLEER. This CDR3 comprises 16 residues. The CDR3 reads CASSRRSGGRTGELFF. CDR3 coding DNA: TGCGCCAGCAGCCGACGTAGCGGGGGCCGCACCGGGGAGCTGTTTTTT.

V is TRBV4-3 and J is TRBJ2-4, with 11 bases lining up with TRBD1. The CDR3 covers 15 residues. The junction had 5 bases not matched to a gene; V was cut back by 3 bases and J by 7 bases. Germline V gene sequence: CDR1 LGHNA, CDR2 YSLEER. CDR3 region: CASSQDRGRGNIQYF. In DNA, the CDR3 is TGCGCCAGCAGCCAGGACAGGGGGCGAGGGAACATTCAGTACTTC.

The rearrangement joins TRBV4-2 to TRBJ2-2; 7 positions agree with TRBD2. Germline V gives CDR1 LGHNA, CDR2 YNFKEQ. The ends lost 5 bases at V and 4 bases at J; junction bases unmatched: 4. The CDR3 totals 14 residues. DNA of the CDR3: TGTGCCAGCAGCTCCCGGACTAGCACCGGGGAGCTGTTTTTT. Amino acids: CASSSRTSTGELFF.

This clone was observed once. The chain employs TRBV19 and TRBJ1-4; D not certain. Germline assignment: CDR1 LNHDA and CDR2 SQIVND (reference sequence). The V end lost 2 bases, the J end lost 8 bases, and 18 bases lay between the germline ends. This CDR3 spans 16 amino acids. CDR3 bases: TGTGCCAGTAGTATACCCGGCGGCCAGACCACGGAAAAACTGTTTTTT. It codes for CASSIPGGQTTEKLFF.

The genes are TRBV14 and TRBJ1-2; D not resolved. The germline V gene encodes CDR1 SGHDN and CDR2 FVKESK. The CDR3 loop spans 15 amino acids. Trimming took 4 bases from V and 4 from J, leaving 16 bases between them. Written as DNA, the CDR3 is TGTGCCAGCAGCCCTGCCGGGGTGGGAATCTATGGCTACACCTTC. Translated: CASSPAGVGIYGYTF.

The chain is built from TRBV11-3 and TRBJ1-6, with 7 bases that match TRBD1. Per germline, CDR1 SGHNT and CDR2 YENEEA. The CDR3 loop spans 16 amino acids. V was clipped by 2 bases and J by 9 bases; unmatched bases: 10. In DNA form, the CDR3 reads TGTGCCAGCAGCTTACGGGACCCAGGGGGGGGTTCACCCCTCCACTTT. It is translated as CASSLRDPGGGSPLHF.

The chain employs TRBV18 and TRBJ2-3; tentative D call: TRBD2 (5 bases). Germline loops: CDR1 KGHSH, CDR2 LQKENI. The V gene lost 5 bases and the J gene lost 3 bases, with 6 bases spanning the gap. This CDR3 comprises 12 residues. The CDR3, as DNA: TGTGCCAGCTCATCGGGGACAGATACGCAGTATTTT. This translates into CASSSGTDTQYF.

The chain recombines TRBV6-5 with TRBJ1-2, with 10 nucleotides matching TRBD1. CDR3 length: 14 residues. J gave up 6 bases and V 5 bases, and 6 bases lay outside the gene matches. Looked up from germline, CDR1 is MNHEY and CDR2 is SVGAGI. The CDR3 reads CASSHGTGEDGYTF. In DNA, the CDR3 is TGTGCCAGCAGTCATGGGACAGGGGAAGATGGCTACACCTTC.

The chain joins TRBV5-5 to TRBJ2-7, with a possible D match to TRBD2 (5 bases). Deletions cut 3 bases from V and 3 bases from J, with 16 bases between. The germline gives CDR1 SGHKS, CDR2 YYEKEE (reference sequence). The CDR3 covers 15 residues. The DNA for the CDR3 is TGTGCCAGCAGCTCGACCCCCACGGGGAGCTACGAGCAGTACTTC. Protein sequence: CASSSTPTGSYEQYF. Complete variable domain (other parts from reference TRBV5-5 and TRBJ2-7): DAGVTQSPTHLIKTRGQQVTLRCSPISGHKSVSWYQQVLGQGPQFIFQYYEKEERGRGNFPDRFSARQFPNYSSELNVNALLLGDSALYLCASSSTPTGSYEQYFGPGTRLTVT.

On this clone: The same CDR3 arises from other DNA sequences in this sample as well. The chain has TRBV4-3 and TRBJ2-3; D not resolved. Germline CDR1 reads LGHNA; CDR2 reads YSLEER. V was shortened by 0 bases and J by 1 base, with 5 bases between the two germline ends. The CDR3 consists of 14 residues. The CDR3 loop reads CASSQDVRTDTQYF. The CDR3 nucleotides read TGCGCCAGCAGCCAAGATGTACGCACAGATACGCAGTATTTT.

In its sample, this clone was seen a few times. The CDR3 DNA reads as TGTGCCAGCAGTGTTTCAGGGGCGAATAACTATGGCTACACCTTC. Encoded protein: CASSVSGANNYGYTF. The V and J genes are TRBV2 and TRBJ1-2; TRBD1 might be the D (6 bases). Trimming took 4 bases from V and 1 from J, leaving 13 bases between them. Germline lookup yields CDR1 SNHLY and CDR2 FYNNEI. The length of the CDR3 is 15 residues. The full variable domain, in which reference TRBV2 and TRBJ1-2 provide the parts outside the CDR3, is EPEVTQTPSHQVTQMGQEVILRCVPISNHLYFYWYRQILGQKVEFLVSFYNNEISEKSEIFDDQFSVERPDGSNFTLKIRSTKLEDSAMYFCASSVSGANNYGYTFGSGTRLTVV.